These 20 T cell receptor beta chains were all obtained from the same sample, sequenced in a study of blood T cell repertoires in COVID-19. Here immunoSEQ multiplex PCR was the method, and the copy in TCRdb shows in-frame clones only, minus some. Of tens of thousands of clones listed, about 80% are singletons. Material: peripheral blood. Every receptor here comes from a man in his sixties or seventies with active or convalescent COVID-19.

The count of this clone is one. V is TRBV30 and J is TRBJ1-1; D uncertain. Between the trimmed V and J ends, which lost 0 bases and 3 bases, there was a span of 5 bases. The CDR3 is 12 amino acids. The V gene's germline CDR1 is GTSNPN and CDR2 SVGIG (reference sequence). DNA of the CDR3: TGTGCCTGGAGTGTTGGAGACACTGAAGCTTTCTTT. It translates to CAWSVGDTEAFF.

This clone was found many times. This chain uses TRBV7-9 with TRBJ1-1, with D uncertain. Germline lookup yields CDR1 SEHNR and CDR2 FQNEAQ (reference sequence). Trimming removed 1 base at V and 7 bases at J, with 13 bases between. The CDR3 has 14 residues. DNA for the CDR3: TGTGCCAGCAGCTTAGATGCTAGGCGCGTTGAAGCTTTCTTT. It is translated as CASSLDARRVEAFF.

As DNA, the CDR3 is TGTGCCAGCAGGCCAGCGGGGGGGCCGGACAGATATGAGCAGTTCTTC. Amino acid sequence: CASRPAGGPDRYEQFF. V is TRBV19 and J is TRBJ2-1; 10 bases fit TRBD2. The V segment lost 9 bases and the J segment 8 bases; nucleotides outside the gene matches: 16. In germline, CDR1 is LNHDA, CDR2 SQIVND (reference sequence). The CDR3 has 16 residues.

The chain is built from TRBV7-8 and TRBJ2-1, with TRBD2 identical over 10 bases. V lost 3 bases, J lost 2 bases, and 7 bases stayed unmatched. This CDR3 has 17 residues. The germline V gene has CDR1 SGHVS and CDR2 FQNEAQ. CDR3 coding DNA: TGTGCCAGCAGCTTTGGGGGAGGACTAGCGGCCTACAATGAGCAGTTCTTC. Its translation: CASSFGGGLAAYNEQFF. The full variable domain, rest sourced from reference TRBV7-8 and TRBJ2-1, is GAGVSQSPRYKVAKRGQDVALRCDPISGHVSLFWYQQALGQGPEFLTYFQNEAQLDKSGLPSDRFFAERPEGSVSTLKIQRTQQEDSAVYLCASSFGGGLAAYNEQFFGPGTRLTVL.

The chain has TRBV7-3 and TRBJ1-2; D call uncertain. Germline V CDR1 and CDR2: SGHTA, FQGTGA. The CDR3 has 13 amino acids. Trimming removed 2 bases from V and 6 bases from J, with 10 bases in between. CDR3 coding DNA: TGTGCCAGCAGCTTACTCCGGAGTAATGGCTACACCTTC. Translated, it gives CASSLLRSNGYTF.

This chain joins TRBV6-5 and TRBJ2-1, with D possibly TRBD2 on 6 matching bases. With 4 bases removed from V and 9 bases from J, the gap between germline ends came to 16 bases. Germline V gene sequence: CDR1 MNHEY, CDR2 SVGAGI. The CDR3 contains 14 residues. The CDR3 spells CASSSHERAAEQFF. CDR3 nucleotides: TGTGCCAGCAGTTCCCATGAGCGGGCTGCTGAGCAGTTCTTC.

The V gene is TRBV28, the J gene TRBJ1-1; D gene ambiguous. V was pared by 2 bases and J by 4 bases, with 14 bases between. This CDR3 region has 15 residues. Germline lookup yields CDR1 MDHEN and CDR2 SYDVKM. Here the CDR3 DNA reads TGTGCCAGCAGTTTACATAGTATGGTCGCCACTGAAGCTTTCTTT. It specifies CASSLHSMVATEAFF.

This sequence joins TRBV11-3 and TRBJ1-2, with D possibly being TRBD1 (6 bases). V was clipped by 5 bases and J by 2 bases, with 12 bases between them. Germline V gives CDR1 SGHNT, CDR2 YENEEA. This CDR3 spans 14 amino acids. CDR3 residues: CASSGAGENYGYTF. CDR3 DNA sequence: TGTGCCAGCAGCGGAGCAGGGGAGAACTATGGCTACACCTTC.

The rearrangement links TRBV19 to TRBJ2-1, with 11 bases aligning to TRBD1. Germline assignment: CDR1 LNHDA and CDR2 SQIVND (reference sequence). Trimming at V came to 2 bases and at J to 6 bases, leaving 9 bases not matched to a gene. The CDR3 consists of 17 residues. Written as DNA, the CDR3 is TGTGCCAGTAGTATATCGGGCGGACAGGGGGCGCGCAATGAGCAGTTCTTC. Its translation is CASSISGGQGARNEQFF.

The chain recombines TRBV7-8 with TRBJ2-2; the match to TRBD1 covers 11 bases. CDR3 length equals 17 residues. Germline V gene sequence: CDR1 SGHVS, CDR2 FQNEAQ. J lost 0 bases, V lost 6 bases, and 6 bases had no gene match. CDR3 residues: CASSPGTGGSNTGELFF. The DNA of the CDR3 is TGTGCCAGCAGTCCCGGGACAGGGGGGTCGAACACCGGGGAGCTGTTTTTT.

V gene TRBV19 combines with J gene TRBJ1-5; 12 positions match TRBD1. Trimming took 5 bases from V and 3 from J; bases not matched to a gene: 11. CDR3 length equals 18 residues. Germline V gene lookup returns CDR1 LNHDA and CDR2 SQIVND (reference sequence). CDR3 coding DNA: TGTGCCAGTAGTCTAAAGGGACAGGGGGCCCATGTCAATCAGCCCCAGCATTTT. Its protein is CASSLKGQGAHVNQPQHF.

CDR3 in amino acids: CASSQGTSLGQETQYF. The DNA for the CDR3 is TGCGCCAGCAGCCAAGGGACTAGTTTGGGACAAGAGACCCAGTACTTC. The chain employs TRBV5-1 and TRBJ2-5, with 8 bases identical to TRBD2. The CDR3 is 16 residues long. Germline-derived CDR1 and CDR2 are SGHRS and YFSETQ. The ends lost 4 bases at V and 2 bases at J; junction bases unmatched: 10.

The chain links TRBV2 to TRBJ1-2, with D hard to call. Trimming removed 0 bases from V and 8 bases from J, with 16 bases in between. Germline V gives CDR1 SNHLY, CDR2 FYNNEI. The CDR3 consists of 15 residues. The CDR3 here is CASSEALRRPGGYTF. The CDR3 DNA sequence: TGTGCCAGCAGTGAAGCCTTAAGACGGCCCGGGGGCTACACCTTC.

The V call is TRBV23-1, the J call TRBJ1-1; 7 bases map to TRBD1. TRBV23-1 is designated an ORF whose function remains uncertain. This CDR3 is built from 13 residues. After removal of 7 bases from V and 2 bases from J, the junction contained 4 bases not matched to a gene. CDR3 bases: TGCGCCAGCAAGGACAGGCAAAACACTGAAGCTTTCTTT. It translates to CASKDRQNTEAFF.

The chain recombines TRBV3-1 (or the pseudogene TRBV3-2) with TRBJ2-3; TRBD2 aligns across 8 bases. This CDR3 region has 14 residues. Losses at the gene ends were 5 bases for V and 4 bases for J; bases not matched to a gene: 5. Germline V gene sequence: CDR1 LGHDT, CDR2 YNNKEL (reference sequence). The CDR3 DNA reads as TGTGCCAGCAGCTTGCGGGGGGCCCCAGATACGCAGTATTTT. This gives the protein CASSLRGAPDTQYF.

The chain employs TRBV25-1 and TRBJ2-1; a weak D match, TRBD1 (9 bases). This CDR3 comprises 15 residues. Germline-derived CDR1 and CDR2 are MGHDK and SYGVNS. V shed 5 bases and J shed 5 bases, with 16 bases lying between them. As DNA, the CDR3 is TGTGCCAGCAGTCGGGAGGGACAGGGCAACAATGAGCAGTTCTTC. It translates to CASSREGQGNNEQFF.

This chain uses TRBV11-3 with TRBJ1-4; a weak D match, TRBD1 (5 bases). V was shortened by 6 bases and J by 2 bases, with 13 bases between the two germline ends. The CDR3 sequence is 15 residues long. CDR1 is SGHNT, CDR2 YENEEA, per germline. CDR3: CASRPMEGTNEKLFF. The CDR3, as DNA: TGTGCCAGCAGACCCATGGAGGGGACTAATGAAAAACTGTTTTTT.

V gene TRBV11-3 combines with J gene TRBJ2-1, with TRBD2 matching 9 bases. V lost 4 bases to trimming and J lost 9 bases; unmatched junction nucleotides: 13. The CDR3 is 16 amino acids. Looked up from germline, CDR1 is SGHNT and CDR2 is YENEEA. The CDR3 DNA is TGTGCCAGCAGCTCCCCCTTAGCGGGGGACCGCGGTGAGCAGTTCTTC. It specifies CASSSPLAGDRGEQFF.

V and J are TRBV6-1 and TRBJ2-7; D unclear. Germline V gene sequence: CDR1 MNHNS, CDR2 SASEGT. Trimming shortened V by 3 bases and J by 3 bases, and 9 bases separated the two germline ends. The CDR3 extends over 13 amino acids. The CDR3 loop reads CASSDAPGYEQYF. CDR3 bases: TGTGCCAGCAGTGATGCCCCCGGCTACGAGCAGTACTTC.

This clone has a handful of counts. The chain couples TRBV10-1 to TRBJ2-7; a possible D gene is TRBD1 (5 bases). V was pared by 2 bases and J by 0 bases, with 8 bases between. CDR1 is WNHNN and CDR2 is SYGVQD in the germline V gene (reference sequence). The CDR3 spans 14 residues. The CDR3 loop reads CASSEMGPSYEQYF. The CDR3 nucleotides read TGCGCCAGCAGTGAGATGGGGCCCTCCTACGAGCAGTACTTC.